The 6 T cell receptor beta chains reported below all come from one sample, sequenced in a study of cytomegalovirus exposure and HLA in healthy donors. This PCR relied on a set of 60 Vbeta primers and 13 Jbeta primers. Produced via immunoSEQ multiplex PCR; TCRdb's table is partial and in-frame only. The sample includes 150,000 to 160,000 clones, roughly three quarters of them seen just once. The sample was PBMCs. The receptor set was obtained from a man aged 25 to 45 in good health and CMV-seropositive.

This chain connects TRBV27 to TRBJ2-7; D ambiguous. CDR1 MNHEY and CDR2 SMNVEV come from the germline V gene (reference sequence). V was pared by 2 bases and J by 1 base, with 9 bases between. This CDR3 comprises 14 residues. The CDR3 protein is CASSLVSRSYEQYF. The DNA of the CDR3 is TGTGCCAGCAGTTTAGTCTCCAGGTCCTACGAGCAGTACTTC.

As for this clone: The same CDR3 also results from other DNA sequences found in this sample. The CDR3 DNA reads as TGTGCCAGCAGTGTTACGGGGTCGGGTTGGGAGCAGTTCTTC. Its translation is CASSVTGSGWEQFF. The genes are TRBV6-1 and TRBJ2-1; D may be TRBD2 (5 bases). In germline, CDR1 is MNHNS, CDR2 SASEGT. The CDR3 runs to 14 residues. V dropped 4 bases and J dropped 10 bases, with 17 bases sitting between them.

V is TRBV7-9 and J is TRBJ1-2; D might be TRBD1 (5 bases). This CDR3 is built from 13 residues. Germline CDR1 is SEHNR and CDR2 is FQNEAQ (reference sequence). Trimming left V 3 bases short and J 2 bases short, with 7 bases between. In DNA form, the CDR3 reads TGTGCCAGCAGCTTTAGGGGAAACTATGGCTACACCTTC. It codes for CASSFRGNYGYTF.

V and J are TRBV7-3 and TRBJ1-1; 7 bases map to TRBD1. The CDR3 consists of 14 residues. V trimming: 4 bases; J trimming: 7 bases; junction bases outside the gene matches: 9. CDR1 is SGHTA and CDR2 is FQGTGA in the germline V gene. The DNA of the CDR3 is TGTGCCAGCAGCTCTACAGGGGTCAACGGTGAAGCTTTCTTT. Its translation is CASSSTGVNGEAFF. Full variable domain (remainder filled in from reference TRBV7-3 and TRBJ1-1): GAGVSQTPSNKVTEKGKYVELRCDPISGHTALYWYRQSLGQGPEFLIYFQGTGAADDSGLPNDRFFAVRPEGSVSTLKIQRTERGDSAVYLCASSSTGVNGEAFFGQGTRLTVV.

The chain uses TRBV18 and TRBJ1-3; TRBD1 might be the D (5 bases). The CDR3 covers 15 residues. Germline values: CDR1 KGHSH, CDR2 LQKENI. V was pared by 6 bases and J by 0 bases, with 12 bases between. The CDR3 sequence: CASSQGFFSGNTIYF. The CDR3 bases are TGTGCCAGCTCGCAGGGCTTCTTCTCTGGAAACACCATATATTTT.

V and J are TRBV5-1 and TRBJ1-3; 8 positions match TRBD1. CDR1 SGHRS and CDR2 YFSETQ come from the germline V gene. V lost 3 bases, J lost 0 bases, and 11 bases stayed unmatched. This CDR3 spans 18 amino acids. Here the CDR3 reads CASSWEPTGANSGNTIYF. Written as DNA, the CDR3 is TGCGCCAGCAGCTGGGAACCGACAGGGGCTAACTCTGGAAACACCATATATTTT. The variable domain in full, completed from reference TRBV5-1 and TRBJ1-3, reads KAGVTQTPRYLIKTRGQQVTLSCSPISGHRSVSWYQQTPGQGLQFLFEYFSETQRNKGNFPGRFSGRQFSNSRSEMNVSTLELGDSALYLCASSWEPTGANSGNTIYFGEGSWLTVV.